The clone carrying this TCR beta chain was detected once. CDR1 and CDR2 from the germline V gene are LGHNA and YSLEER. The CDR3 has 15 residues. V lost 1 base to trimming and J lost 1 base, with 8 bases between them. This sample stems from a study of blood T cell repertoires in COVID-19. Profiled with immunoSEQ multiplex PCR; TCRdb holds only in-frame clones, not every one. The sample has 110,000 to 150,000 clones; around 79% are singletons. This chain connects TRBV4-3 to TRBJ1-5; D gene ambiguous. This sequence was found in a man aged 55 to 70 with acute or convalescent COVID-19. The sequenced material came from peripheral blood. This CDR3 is CASSQVYPSNQPQHF. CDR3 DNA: TGCGCCAGCAGCCAAGTTTATCCGAGCAATCAGCCCCAGCATTTT.